The clone carrying this T cell receptor (beta chain) appeared many times. This entry comes from a study of early T cells in non-severe SARS-CoV-2 infection. The germline gives CDR1 SEHNR, CDR2 FQNEAQ (reference sequence). The CDR3 extends over 14 amino acids. V was shortened by 0 bases and J by 2 bases, with 7 bases between the two germline ends. TCRdb reprocessed the 5' RACE reads via MiXCR and lists one record per CDR3 protein. The sample shows 32,000 or so distinct CDR3 sequences, approximately 6% of them seen only once. The TCR was taken from an adult who was a healthcare worker with PCR-confirmed SARS-CoV-2 infection or an uninfected control (not recorded which). The material sequenced was whole blood. The chain is built from TRBV7-9 and TRBJ1-1, with D maybe TRBD1 (5 bases). The CDR3 region is CASSLAGTNTEAFF. In DNA, the CDR3 is TGTGCCAGCAGCTTAGCAGGGACCAACACTGAAGCTTTCTTT.